The 14 T cell receptor beta chains listed next were all sequenced from one sample in a study of tissue T cells after allogeneic stem cell transplantation. Time point: mouse harvest day 14 after allogeneic transplant. Tail vein injection delivered 10^7 T-cell-depleted bone marrow cells and 10^6 splenic CD5+ T cells. Libraries were prepared by immunoSEQ multiplex PCR; TCRdb keeps only in-frame clonotypes and omits some of them. The sample contains over a thousand clones, 50% to 55% of which appear only once. Material for sequencing was spleen. The origin of the receptors is a female BALB/c mouse given C57BL/6 T cells with graft-versus-host disease after an allogeneic hematopoietic cell transplant.

By its share, this clone is large. Gene names and germline refer to mouse. The CDR3 end lies 1 residue beyond the end of the read and is filled in from the germline J gene. This chain links TRBV12-2 with TRBJ2-7, with TRBD1 identical over 10 bases. The length of the CDR3 is 13 residues. Per the germline V gene, CDR1 is SGHLS and CDR2 is HYDKME. Losses at the gene ends were 2 bases for V and 6 bases for J; bases not matched to a gene: 3. Partial CDR3 DNA: TGTGCCAGCTCTCCCGGGACAGGGGCTGAACAGTAC. Its translation is CASSPGTGAEQY. The whole CDR3 protein is CASSPGTGAEQYF.

About this clone itself: Mouse germline and gene names are used. The read finishes 1 residue shy of the CDR3 end, and the germline J gene is used to complete it. The chain has TRBV26 and TRBJ1-3; D uncertain. Trimming pared 1 base from V and 2 bases from J, leaving 6 bases between. CDR1 is KGHPV and CDR2 is FQNQEV in the germline V gene (reference sequence). There are 14 residues in the CDR3. The covered CDR3 bases are TGTGCCAGCAGTCTGTTAGGGCCTGGAAATACGCTCTAT. This encodes CASSLLGPGNTLY. In full, the CDR3 is CASSLLGPGNTLYF.

In regard to this clone: Germline and genes: mouse. Sequencing ends 1 residue short of the CDR3 end; the germline J gene provides the rest. The chain recombines TRBV13-1 with TRBJ2-4; D gene unclear. V was pared by 1 base and J by 7 bases, with 4 bases between. CDR3 length equals 11 residues. The germline V gene has CDR1 NSHNY and CDR2 SYGAGN. The sequenced part of the CDR3 DNA is TGTGCCAGCAGTGATAGGGACACCTTGTAC. It yields the protein CASSDRDTLY. The whole CDR3 is CASSDRDTLYF.

Note on this clone: Genes here carry mouse names. The read terminates 1 residue before the CDR3 end, so the remaining end is supplied by the germline J gene. This sample also contains other DNA sequences that code for the same CDR3. V is TRBV26 and J is TRBJ1-1; D remains ambiguous. The CDR3 is made up of 13 amino acids. In germline, CDR1 is KGHPV, CDR2 FQNQEV (reference sequence). Trimming stripped 2 bases from V and 0 bases from J, with 4 bases between. CDR3 residues: CASSLGANTEVFF. Partial CDR3 DNA: TGTGCCAGCAGTCTGGGGGCAAACACAGAAGTCTTC.

This clone was counted only a few times. Gene names denote mouse genes. The read comes to an end 1 residue before the CDR3 does, leaving the germline J gene to fill in the end. The chain links TRBV15 to TRBJ2-7; TRBD2 matches at 12 bases. Trimming at V came to 5 bases and at J to 0 bases, leaving 5 bases not matched to a gene. Germline V gene sequence: CDR1 SGHND, CDR2 FRSKSL. The CDR3 covers 16 residues. Partial CDR3 DNA: TGTGCCAGCAGTCGACTGGGGGGGCGGAGCTCCTATGAACAGTAC. This translates into CASSRLGGRSSYEQY. The full CDR3 sequence reads CASSRLGGRSSYEQYF.

A note on this clone: Germline and genes here are mouse. Read coverage stops 1 residue before the CDR3 terminus; the germline J gene supplies the remainder. The chain combines TRBV19 with TRBJ2-3, with TRBD2 matching over 7 bases. Trimming cost V 3 bases and J 0 bases; bases outside gene matches: 4. Germline V gene sequence: CDR1 FNHDT, CDR2 SITEND (reference sequence). The CDR3 contains 15 residues. The covered CDR3 bases are TGTGCCAGCAGTAGACTGGGCTCTAGTGCAGAAACGCTGTAT. Protein product: CASSRLGSSAETLY. The whole CDR3 sequence is CASSRLGSSAETLYF.

Remarks on this clone: These gene names are mouse names. The read terminates 1 residue ahead of where the CDR3 ends, so the germline J gene completes it. The chain carries TRBV26 and TRBJ1-5, with a possible D match to TRBD1 (5 bases). The CDR3 sequence is 13 residues long. Per the germline V gene, CDR1 is KGHPV and CDR2 is FQNQEV (reference sequence). Trimming stripped 4 bases from V and 1 base from J, with 5 bases between. CDR3 sequence: CASSRQNNQAPLF. CDR3 bases read: TGTGCCAGCAGTCGACAGAACAACCAGGCTCCGCTT.

Of note for this clone: Each gene name is a mouse one. The sequence runs out 1 residue before the end of the CDR3; the remainder is reconstructed from the germline J gene. The chain carries TRBV13-1 and TRBJ2-3, with D maybe TRBD2 (6 bases). V lost 6 bases and J lost 3, with 11 bases in between. The CDR3 has 13 amino acids. Germline V gene lookup returns CDR1 NSHNY and CDR2 SYGAGN. The CDR3 bases that were read are TGTGCCAGCACCGCCGACTGGGCAGAAACGCTGTAT. Translating it yields CASTADWAETLY. The whole CDR3 protein reads CASTADWAETLYF.

The count of this clone is one. Genes and germline are mouse. The read gets to within 1 residue of the CDR3 end, and the germline J gene fills in the rest. The rearrangement uses TRBV16 and TRBJ2-5, with TRBD2 identical over 8 bases. Losses at the gene ends were 0 bases for V and 4 bases for J; bases not matched to a gene: 3. CDR3 length equals 15 residues. The germline V gene encodes CDR1 SGHSA and CDR2 FRNQAP. CDR3 bases read: TGTGCAAGCAGCTTAGACGGACTGGGCGAAGACACCCAGTAC. Its protein is CASSLDGLGEDTQY. The CDR3 as a whole reads CASSLDGLGEDTQYF.

In this sample, this clone turned up a few times. The germline and genes are mouse ones. The DNA ends 1 residue before the CDR3 does, and the rest of the CDR3 is filled in from the germline J gene. The V and J genes are TRBV21 and TRBJ2-2; 8 bases align to TRBD2. TRBV21 is an ORF, with its function uncertain. V lost 0 bases to trimming and J lost 0 bases; unmatched junction nucleotides: 3. This CDR3 contains 17 residues. CDR3 protein: CASSQSGGAPNTGQLYF. CDR3 DNA, as far as it was read: TGTGCTAGCAGTCAATCGGGGGGGGCGCCAAACACCGGGCAGCTCTAC.

As for this clone: Gene labels here are mouse ones. The CDR3 extends 1 residue past the end of the read, so its final part is completed from the germline J gene. The rearrangement joins TRBV13-3 to TRBJ1-5, with 7 nucleotides matching TRBD1. This CDR3 is 14 amino acids long. Germline V gene data show CDR1 as NNHDY and CDR2 as SYVADS. V gave up 5 bases and J gave up 0 bases; unmatched junction bases: 2. This CDR3 reads CASRGGHNNQAPLF. CDR3 DNA (partial): TGTGCCAGCAGAGGGGGCCATAACAACCAGGCTCCGCTT. Full variable domain (missing parts from reference TRBV13-3 and TRBJ1-5): EAAVTQSPRSKVAVTGGKVTLSCHQTNNHDYMYWYRQDTGHGLRLIHYSYVADSTEKGDIPDGYKASRPSQENFSLILELASLSQTAVYFCASRGGHNNQAPLFGEGTRLSVL.

Concerning this clone: Gene names and germline match the mouse. The read ends 1 residue before the CDR3 terminus; that terminus is restored from the germline J gene. The chain joins TRBV13-1 to TRBJ2-1; 10 bases match TRBD2. The CDR3 is 13 residues long. From germline, CDR1 is NSHNY and CDR2 SYGAGN. V shed 7 bases and J 7 bases; nucleotides not matched to a gene: 5. The CDR3 bases that were read are TGTGCCAGCTGCCTGGGGGGGCGGGCTGAGCAGTTC. Translation: CASCLGGRAEQF. Given in full, the CDR3 is CASCLGGRAEQFF.

Concerning this clone itself: A read error is the likely source, as a far larger clone sits one nucleotide away. Gene names and germline refer to mouse. The CDR3 reads CASSRDSYEQYF. CDR3 DNA, as far as it was read: TGTGCCAGCAGCCGGGACTCGTATGAACAGTAC. J is TRBJ2-7 and V is TRBV4, with a tentative D call TRBD2 (6 bases). The read finishes 1 residue shy of the CDR3 end, and the germline J gene is used to complete it. There are 12 residues in the CDR3. V was trimmed by 5 bases and J by 4 bases, leaving 9 bases between them. The V gene's germline CDR1 is LGHDT and CDR2 YNNKQL (reference sequence).

Concerning this clone: Gene names denote mouse genes. The read stops 1 residue short of the end of the CDR3; the missing end is completed from the germline J gene. J is TRBJ2-5 and V is TRBV16, with 12 bases aligning to TRBD2. CDR1 is SGHSA, CDR2 FRNQAP, per germline. The CDR3 covers 14 residues. The V and J ends lost 6 bases and 7 bases, in that order; junction bases with no gene match: 5. The CDR3 here is CASRDWGGGNTQYF. CDR3 DNA, as far as it was read: TGTGCAAGCAGGGACTGGGGGGGAGGGAACACCCAGTAC.